The 26 T cell receptor beta chains below were found in one sample sequenced in a study of monozygotic twins with inflammatory bowel disease. From the 5' RACE reads, TCRdb lists one entry per CDR3 protein and no DNA. The sample totals around 200,000 distinct CDR3 sequences. Material for sequencing was blood. The origin of the receptors is a human donor with ulcerative colitis or Crohn's disease, or a healthy co-twin of an affected twin (not recorded which).

This rearrangement joins TRBV20-1 to TRBJ1-3; TCRdb outputs TRBD1, but without DNA this stays unchecked. The CDR3 covers 15 residues. CDR1 and CDR2 (germline): DFQATT, SNEGSKA (reference sequence). The chain's CDR3 is CSAPDSVKSGNTIYF.

The J gene is TRBJ2-7, the V gene TRBV27; TCRdb gives TRBD1 as the D gene, but with no DNA this cannot be confirmed. The CDR3 is 14 amino acids. CDR1 is MNHEY and CDR2 is SMNVEV in the germline V gene (reference sequence). CDR3 sequence reads: CASSLSSGVNEQYF.

V is TRBV7-3 and J is TRBJ2-1; the D gene TCRdb calls, TRBD2, cannot be checked with no DNA. Per germline, CDR1 SGHTA and CDR2 FQGTGA. CDR3 length equals 17 residues. This CDR3 reads CASSPNKGGGPYNEQFF.

The chain is built from TRBV27 and TRBJ1-2; TCRdb picks TRBD1, but there is no DNA to check that call. Germline CDR1 is MNHEY and CDR2 is SMNVEV (reference sequence). The CDR3 covers 15 residues. CDR3 residues: CASSFGPQGTYGYTF.

The chain joins TRBV11-2 to TRBJ2-1. The V gene's germline CDR1 is SGHAT and CDR2 FQNNGV. CDR3 length: 16 residues. CDR3: CASSRLPRGSYNEQFF.

The chain uses TRBV6-1 and TRBJ1-1; the D gene TCRdb calls, TRBD1, cannot be checked with no DNA. Looked up from germline, CDR1 is MNHNS and CDR2 is SASEGT. The CDR3 runs to 16 residues. The CDR3 is CASSAGWTALNTEAFF.

This chain uses TRBV4-1 with TRBJ1-5; TCRdb lists TRBD1, though no DNA is available to test this call. The CDR3 totals 15 residues. Germline assignment: CDR1 MGHRA and CDR2 YSYEKL. CDR3 protein: CASSQETGYNQPQHF.

The chain carries TRBV19 and TRBJ1-2; TCRdb selects TRBD1, and the lack of DNA leaves this call unchecked. Germline-derived CDR1 and CDR2 are LNHDA and SQIVND (reference sequence). The CDR3 consists of 14 residues. The CDR3 loop reads CASSITGGNYGYTF.

This chain links TRBV20-1 with TRBJ2-1; TCRdb picks TRBD1, but there is no DNA to check that call. CDR1 and CDR2 from the germline V gene are DFQATT and SNEGSKA (reference sequence). This CDR3 spans 18 amino acids. The CDR3: CSAFPWGTGTGARNEQFF.

The chain has TRBV5-1 and TRBJ2-1; TCRdb lists TRBD1, though no DNA is available to test this call. CDR1 and CDR2 from the germline V gene are SGHRS and YFSETQ. The CDR3 contains 16 residues. The CDR3 sequence: CASSLGQAGGQDEQFF.

V is TRBV5-6 and J is TRBJ2-5; no DNA is available, so the TRBD2 call from TCRdb remains unchecked. CDR1 is SGHDT, CDR2 YYEEEE, per germline. This CDR3 comprises 15 residues. CDR3 amino acids: CASSLWSGTSKTQYF.

The rearrangement links TRBV5-6 to TRBJ1-1. CDR3 length: 12 amino acids. Germline V gene data show CDR1 as SGHDT and CDR2 as YYEEEE. The CDR3 spells CASSWEGTEAFF.

The gene calls are TRBV12-3 or TRBV12-4 and TRBJ2-3; with no DNA, the TCRdb D assignment of TRBD1 cannot be verified. The length of the CDR3 is 15 residues. CDR3 loop: CASSVRTVSTDTQYF.

The V and J genes are TRBV4-1 and TRBJ1-3. Germline V gene data show CDR1 as MGHRA and CDR2 as YSYEKL. The CDR3 loop spans 15 amino acids. The CDR3 loop is CASSQEKNSGNTIYF.

The chain combines TRBV2 with TRBJ1-6; the D call from TCRdb, TRBD1, cannot be confirmed without DNA. The CDR3 is made up of 16 amino acids. Germline values: CDR1 SNHLY, CDR2 FYNNEI. CDR3 protein: CASSDFGGQLNSPLHF.

The J gene is TRBJ2-7, the V gene TRBV12-3 or TRBV12-4. This CDR3 comprises 11 residues. CDR3 region: CASSKTYEQYF.

The J gene is TRBJ2-6, the V gene TRBV6-5. The germline gives CDR1 MNHEY, CDR2 SVGAGI. This CDR3 has 15 residues. The CDR3 loop reads CASSYSGSGANVLTF.

This chain links TRBV6-6 with TRBJ1-6. CDR3 length: 14 residues. Germline V gene lookup returns CDR1 MNHNY and CDR2 SVGAGI (reference sequence). The chain's CDR3 is CASSYSSNNSPLHF.

The V and J genes are TRBV5-1 and TRBJ2-7; TCRdb lists TRBD2, though no DNA is available to test this call. Per the germline V gene, CDR1 is SGHRS and CDR2 is YFSETQ. CDR3 length equals 15 residues. CDR3 sequence: CASNLRSGRIHEQYF.

V usage is TRBV5-1 and J usage is TRBJ2-1; TCRdb's D call, TRBD1, is unchecked because there is no DNA. The germline V gene has CDR1 SGHRS and CDR2 YFSETQ. The CDR3 length is 15 residues. CDR3: CASSLVAPPYNEQFF.

V and J are TRBV7-9 and TRBJ2-1; checking the TCRdb D call of TRBD1 is not possible without DNA. Germline V gene lookup returns CDR1 SEHNR and CDR2 FQNEAQ (reference sequence). This CDR3 has 17 amino acids. CDR3 in amino acids: CASSPLTGPISYNEQFF.

This chain joins TRBV20-1 and TRBJ2-5; no DNA is available, so the TRBD1 call from TCRdb remains unchecked. This CDR3 region has 14 residues. The germline V gene has CDR1 DFQATT and CDR2 SNEGSKA (reference sequence). The CDR3 reads CSALSGTGSETQYF.

The CDR3 sequence: CASRKQLYQETQYF. The gene calls are TRBV19 and TRBJ2-5. This CDR3 contains 14 residues. Germline CDR1 is LNHDA and CDR2 is SQIVND (reference sequence).

The chain links TRBV6-5 to TRBJ1-1; TCRdb calls TRBD1, which cannot be checked without DNA. CDR1 is MNHEY and CDR2 is SVGAGI in the germline V gene. The CDR3 runs to 11 residues. CDR3 protein: CASSYYGTTFF.

The gene calls are TRBV18 and TRBJ2-1; with no DNA, the TCRdb D assignment of TRBD2 cannot be verified. CDR3 size: 15 residues. CDR1 and CDR2 from the germline V gene are KGHSH and LQKENI. Here the CDR3 reads CASSPSGGAVDEQFF.

The rearrangement links TRBV5-1 to TRBJ2-3; TCRdb's D call of TRBD1 is untestable without DNA. Germline V lookup: CDR1 SGHRS, CDR2 YFSETQ. This CDR3 contains 15 residues. The CDR3 protein is CASSLVRQGTDTQYF.